This T cell receptor (beta chain) stems from a study of cytomegalovirus exposure and HLA in healthy donors. Study results and limitations: The listing of 150 to 200 TCR beta chains classed them as cytomegalovirus-associated. Reportedly, TCR beta sequences accurately predicted HLA-A and HLA-B alleles in most subjects. The likely origin of a cluster of highly shared sequence variants was a sequencing artifact. In a later analysis, a missense DCLRE1C variant was linked to TCR beta V- and J-gene trimming.

PCR was performed using 60 Vbeta and 13 Jbeta primers. Clones were sequenced by immunoSEQ multiplex PCR, and TCRdb holds only the in-frame ones, with some missing. The data show about 98,000 clones, 60% to 80% seen once. This CDR3 is 16 amino acids long. The germline CDR1 and CDR2 sequences are SGHTA and FQGNSA. V was pared by 3 bases and J by 8 bases, with 13 bases of the junction left unmatched. In regard to this clone: Its target is not known.

The sample taken for sequencing was PBMCs. This chain joins TRBV7-2 and TRBJ2-3; 8 positions agree with TRBD2. This clonotype originated in a male donor in good health and CMV-seropositive. The CDR3 nucleotides read TGTGCCAGCAGCTTTAGTTCCCAATTCGGGAGGGGTACGCAGTATTTT. It yields the protein CASSFSSQFGRGTQYF.